This record concerns one T cell receptor beta chain sequence. This CDR3 contains 12 residues. Germline CDR1 MGHDK, CDR2 SYGVNS. Trimming pared 6 bases from V and 6 bases from J, leaving 11 bases between. This specimen belongs to a study of blood T cell repertoires in COVID-19. For the study at large: Acute and convalescent COVID-19 specimens originated in the United States, Italy and Spain. From T cells, B-cell-depleted T cells, or PBMCs came the material, which was cDNA or gDNA.

Authors' analysis steps: For nucleated cells, counts were estimated from reference gene primer amplification. Method: immunoSEQ multiplex PCR; TCRdb's copy keeps in-frame clones and lacks some. That table furnishes V, J and clone size, whereas the DNA furnished D and trimming. The table includes approximately 66,000 clones, roughly 89% detected once. The source is a man between 60 and 75 years old with acute or convalescent COVID-19. The V gene is TRBV25-1, the J gene TRBJ1-2; tentatively, D is TRBD1 (6 bases). Sequencing was performed on peripheral blood. In DNA, the CDR3 is TGTGCCAGCAGCGAGGGACACGATGGCTACACCTTC. Its protein is CASSEGHDGYTF.